This TCR beta chain was profiled in a study of glioma-infiltrating T cells after dendritic cell vaccination. Study context: At biweekly intervals, patients got three intradermal dendritic cell vaccine injections.

V gave up 3 bases and J gave up 7 bases; unmatched junction bases: 5. This CDR3 comprises 15 residues. CDR1 SGHAT and CDR2 FQNNGV come from the germline V gene. This clone occurred once. Amplification used 60 V beta primers and 13 J beta primers. TCRdb keeps only in-frame clones here, not all; method: immunoSEQ multiplex PCR. The sample yields more than 100,000 clones, roughly 80% seen once. The rearrangement joins TRBV11-2 to TRBJ2-3; 12 positions agree with TRBD2. The sequence was collected from a human donor with glioblastoma. The sample was blood, taken before dendritic cell vaccination. Written as DNA, the CDR3 is TGTGCCAGCAGCTTCGGACTAGCGGGGTCATATACGCAGTATTTT. This codes for CASSFGLAGSYTQYF.